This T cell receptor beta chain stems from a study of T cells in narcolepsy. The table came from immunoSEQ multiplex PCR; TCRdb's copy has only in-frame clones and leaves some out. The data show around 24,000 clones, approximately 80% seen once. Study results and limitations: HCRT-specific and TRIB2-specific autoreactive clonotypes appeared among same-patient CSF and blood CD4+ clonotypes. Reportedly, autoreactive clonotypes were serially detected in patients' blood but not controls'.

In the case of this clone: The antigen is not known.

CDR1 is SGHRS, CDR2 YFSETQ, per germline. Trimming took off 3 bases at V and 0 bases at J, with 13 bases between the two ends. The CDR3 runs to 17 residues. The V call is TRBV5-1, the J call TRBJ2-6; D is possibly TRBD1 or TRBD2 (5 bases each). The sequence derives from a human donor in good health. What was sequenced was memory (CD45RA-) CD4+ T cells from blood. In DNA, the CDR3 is TGCGCCAGCAGCTCGACATTTGGGGGCTCTGGGGCCAACGTCCTGACTTTC. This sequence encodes CASSSTFGGSGANVLTF.